This T cell receptor beta chain originates from a study of blood T cells in healthy people across ages. Next came a second PCR, run for about 7 to 12 cycles, which used a sample-barcoded 5' primer along with a J-beta primer mix. TCRdb passed the 5' RACE reads through MiXCR, listing each CDR3 protein once. The sample contains about 730,000 distinct CDR3 sequences, 35% to 45% of which appear only once. The CDR3 spans 15 residues. Germline values: CDR1 LGHNA, CDR2 YNFKEQ. V was clipped by 4 bases and J by 3 bases, with 16 bases between them. Study-wide points: It was held that diversity estimates obtained from one million T cells represented underestimates. Donors of long life had a larger count of naive CD4+ cells and greater diversity than aged donors.

This clonotype has at least ten counts. Its antigen is currently unknown. The chain recombines TRBV4-2 with TRBJ2-7; D is undetermined. What was sequenced was blood. The receptor was isolated from a woman in her sixties or seventies in good health. The CDR3 loop reads CASSPRLVLNYEQYF. The CDR3 coding sequence is TGTGCCAGCAGCCCAAGACTCGTTTTGAACTACGAGCAGTACTTC.